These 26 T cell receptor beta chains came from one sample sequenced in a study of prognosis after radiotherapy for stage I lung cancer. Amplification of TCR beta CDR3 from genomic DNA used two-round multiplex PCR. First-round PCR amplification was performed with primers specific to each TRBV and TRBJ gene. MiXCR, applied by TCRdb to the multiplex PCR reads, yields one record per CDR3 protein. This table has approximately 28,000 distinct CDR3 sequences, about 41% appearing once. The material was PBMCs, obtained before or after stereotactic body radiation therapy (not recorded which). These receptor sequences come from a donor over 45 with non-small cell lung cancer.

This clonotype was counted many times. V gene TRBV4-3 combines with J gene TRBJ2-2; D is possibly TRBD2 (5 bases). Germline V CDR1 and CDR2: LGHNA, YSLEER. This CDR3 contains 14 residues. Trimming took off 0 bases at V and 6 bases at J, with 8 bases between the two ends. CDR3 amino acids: CASSQDHGAGELFF. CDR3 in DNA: TGCGCCAGCAGCCAAGATCACGGGGCCGGGGAGCTGTTTTTT.

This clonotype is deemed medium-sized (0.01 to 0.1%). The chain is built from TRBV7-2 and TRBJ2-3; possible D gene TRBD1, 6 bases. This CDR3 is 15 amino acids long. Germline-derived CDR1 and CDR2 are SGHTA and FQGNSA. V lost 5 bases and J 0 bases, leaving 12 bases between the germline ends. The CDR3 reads CASSQNQGSTDTQYF. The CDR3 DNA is TGTGCCAGCAGCCAAAATCAGGGGAGCACAGATACGCAGTATTTT.

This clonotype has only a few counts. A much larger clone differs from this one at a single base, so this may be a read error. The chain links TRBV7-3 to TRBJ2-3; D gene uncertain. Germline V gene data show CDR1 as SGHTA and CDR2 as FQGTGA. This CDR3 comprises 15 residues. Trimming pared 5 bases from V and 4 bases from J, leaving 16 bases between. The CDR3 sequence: CASSALVWSADTQYF. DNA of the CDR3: TGTGCCAGCAGCGCCTTGGTATGGTCGGCAGATACGCAGTATTTT.

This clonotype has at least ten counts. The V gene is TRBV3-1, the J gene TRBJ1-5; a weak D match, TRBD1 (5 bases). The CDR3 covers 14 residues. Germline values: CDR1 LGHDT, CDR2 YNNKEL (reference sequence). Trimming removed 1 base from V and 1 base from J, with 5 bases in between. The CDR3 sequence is CASSQGGSNQPQHF. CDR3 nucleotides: TGTGCCAGCAGCCAAGGGGGCAGCAATCAGCCCCAGCATTTT.

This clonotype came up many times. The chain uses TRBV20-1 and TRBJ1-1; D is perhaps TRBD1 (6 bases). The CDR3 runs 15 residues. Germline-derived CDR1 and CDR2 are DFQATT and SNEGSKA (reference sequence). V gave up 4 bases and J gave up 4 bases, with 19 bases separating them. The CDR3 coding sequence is TGCAGTGCTATCCCCTTACAGGGAAGGGTCACTGAAGCTTTCTTT. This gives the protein CSAIPLQGRVTEAFF.

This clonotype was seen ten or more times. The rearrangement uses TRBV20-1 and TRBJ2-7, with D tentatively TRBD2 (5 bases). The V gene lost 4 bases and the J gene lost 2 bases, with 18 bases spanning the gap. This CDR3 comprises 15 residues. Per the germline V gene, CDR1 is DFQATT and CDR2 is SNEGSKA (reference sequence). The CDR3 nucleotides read TGCAGTGCTATCTCGCCCGGGGAACTGGCCTACGAGCAGTACTTC. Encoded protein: CSAISPGELAYEQYF.

The CDR3 sequence: CASSGRDTQYF. The DNA for the CDR3 is TGCGCCAGCAGCGGAAGGGATACGCAGTATTTT. V gene TRBV5-1 combines with J gene TRBJ2-3; D is undetermined. The germline V gene has CDR1 SGHRS and CDR2 YFSETQ. The CDR3 has 11 amino acids. V was clipped by 4 bases and J by 6 bases, with 6 bases between them.

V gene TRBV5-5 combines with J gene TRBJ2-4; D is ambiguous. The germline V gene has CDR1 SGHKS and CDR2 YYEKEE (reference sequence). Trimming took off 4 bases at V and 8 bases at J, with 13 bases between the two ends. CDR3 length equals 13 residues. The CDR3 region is CASSRVMGDIQYF. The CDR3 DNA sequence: TGTGCCAGCAGCCGCGTAATGGGTGACATTCAGTACTTC.

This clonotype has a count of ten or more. CDR3 region: CAWNAGRGLDYGYTF. The DNA of the CDR3 is TGTGCCTGGAACGCCGGGAGGGGGCTGGACTATGGCTACACCTTC. This sequence joins TRBV30 and TRBJ1-2, with 7 bases fitting TRBD1. V lost 4 bases to trimming and J lost 3 bases; unmatched junction nucleotides: 11. Per the germline V gene, CDR1 is GTSNPN and CDR2 is SVGIG (reference sequence). The CDR3 is 15 amino acids.

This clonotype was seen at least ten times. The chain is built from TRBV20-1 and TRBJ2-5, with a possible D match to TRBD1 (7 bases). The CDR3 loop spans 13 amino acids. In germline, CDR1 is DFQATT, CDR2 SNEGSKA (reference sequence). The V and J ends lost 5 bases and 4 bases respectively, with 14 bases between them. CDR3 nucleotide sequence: TGCAGTGCTGGCCAGGGGGGATCAGAGACCCAGTACTTC. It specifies CSAGQGGSETQYF.

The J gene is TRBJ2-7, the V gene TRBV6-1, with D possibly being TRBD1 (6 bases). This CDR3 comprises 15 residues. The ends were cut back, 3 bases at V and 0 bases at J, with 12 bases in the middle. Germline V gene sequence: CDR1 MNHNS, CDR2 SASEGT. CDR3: CASSEPGTLSYEQYF. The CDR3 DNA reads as TGTGCCAGCAGTGAGCCCGGGACACTCTCCTACGAGCAGTACTTC.

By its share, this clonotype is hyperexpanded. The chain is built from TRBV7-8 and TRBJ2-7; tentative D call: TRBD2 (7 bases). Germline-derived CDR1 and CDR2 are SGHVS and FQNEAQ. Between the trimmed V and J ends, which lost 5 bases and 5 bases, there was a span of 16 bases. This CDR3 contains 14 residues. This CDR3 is CASSGSPGGNEQYF. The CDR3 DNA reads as TGTGCCAGCAGCGGATCCCCGGGGGGCAACGAGCAGTACTTC.

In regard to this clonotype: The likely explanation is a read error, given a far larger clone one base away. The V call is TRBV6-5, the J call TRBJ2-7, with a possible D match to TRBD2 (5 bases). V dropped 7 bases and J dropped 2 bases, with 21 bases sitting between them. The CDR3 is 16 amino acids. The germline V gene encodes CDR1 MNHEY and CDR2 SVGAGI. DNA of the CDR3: TGTGCCAGCATACTCCCCCCGGACTCACACCCCTACGAGCAGTACTTC. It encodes CASILPPDSHPYEQYF.

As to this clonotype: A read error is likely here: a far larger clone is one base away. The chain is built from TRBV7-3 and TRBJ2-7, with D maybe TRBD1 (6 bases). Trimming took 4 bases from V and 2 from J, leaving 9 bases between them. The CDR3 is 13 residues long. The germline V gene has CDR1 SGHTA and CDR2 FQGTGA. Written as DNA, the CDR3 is TGTGCCAGCAGCTGGACAGACCCCTACGAGCAGTACTTC. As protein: CASSWTDPYEQYF.

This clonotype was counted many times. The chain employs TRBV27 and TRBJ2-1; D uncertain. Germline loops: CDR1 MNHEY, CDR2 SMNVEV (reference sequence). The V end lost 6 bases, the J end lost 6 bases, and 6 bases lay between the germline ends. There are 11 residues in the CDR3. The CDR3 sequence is CASRQGNEQFF. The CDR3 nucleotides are TGTGCCAGCAGGCAAGGCAATGAGCAGTTCTTC.

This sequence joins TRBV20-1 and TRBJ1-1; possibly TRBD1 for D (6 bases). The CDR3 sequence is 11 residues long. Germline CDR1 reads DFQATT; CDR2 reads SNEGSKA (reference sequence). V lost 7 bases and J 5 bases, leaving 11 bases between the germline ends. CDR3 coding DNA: TGCAGTGGTACCCAGGGGACTGAAGCTTTCTTT. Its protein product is CSGTQGTEAFF.

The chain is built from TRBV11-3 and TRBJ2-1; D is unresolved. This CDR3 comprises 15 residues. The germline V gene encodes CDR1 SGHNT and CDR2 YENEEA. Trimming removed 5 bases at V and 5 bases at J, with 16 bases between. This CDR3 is CASSPGVAGDNEQFF. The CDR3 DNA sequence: TGTGCCAGCAGCCCCGGAGTAGCCGGAGACAATGAGCAGTTCTTC.

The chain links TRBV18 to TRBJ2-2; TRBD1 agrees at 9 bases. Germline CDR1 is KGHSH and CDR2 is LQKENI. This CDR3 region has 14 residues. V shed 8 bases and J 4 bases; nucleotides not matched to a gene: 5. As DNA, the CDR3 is TGTGCCAGCAAGGGACAGGGCCCCACCGGGGAGCTGTTTTTT. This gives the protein CASKGQGPTGELFF.

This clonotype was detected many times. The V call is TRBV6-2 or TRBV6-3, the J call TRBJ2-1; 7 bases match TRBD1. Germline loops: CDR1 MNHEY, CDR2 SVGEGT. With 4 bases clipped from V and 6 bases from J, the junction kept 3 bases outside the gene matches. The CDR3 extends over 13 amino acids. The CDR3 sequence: CASSSWTGNEQFF. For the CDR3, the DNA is TGTGCCAGCAGTTCTTGGACAGGCAATGAGCAGTTCTTC.

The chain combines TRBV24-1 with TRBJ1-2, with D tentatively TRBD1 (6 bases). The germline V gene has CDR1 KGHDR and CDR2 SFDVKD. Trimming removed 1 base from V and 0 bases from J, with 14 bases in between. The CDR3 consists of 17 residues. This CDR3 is CATSDLGRGASNYGYTF. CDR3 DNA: TGTGCCACCAGTGATTTAGGCAGGGGAGCTTCTAACTATGGCTACACCTTC.

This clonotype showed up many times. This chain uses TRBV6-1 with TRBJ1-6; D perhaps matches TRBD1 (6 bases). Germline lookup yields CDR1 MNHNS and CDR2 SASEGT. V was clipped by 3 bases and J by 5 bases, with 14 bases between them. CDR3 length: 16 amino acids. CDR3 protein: CASSDSYTGNNSPLHF. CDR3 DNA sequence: TGTGCCAGCAGTGATTCATATACAGGGAATAATTCACCCCTCCACTTT.

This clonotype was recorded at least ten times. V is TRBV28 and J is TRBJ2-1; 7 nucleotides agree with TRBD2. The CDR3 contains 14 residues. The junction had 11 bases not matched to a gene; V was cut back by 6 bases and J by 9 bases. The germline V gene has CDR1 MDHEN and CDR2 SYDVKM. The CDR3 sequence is CASSSGTIFGEQFF. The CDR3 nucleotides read TGTGCCAGCAGCTCCGGGACTATCTTCGGTGAGCAGTTCTTC.

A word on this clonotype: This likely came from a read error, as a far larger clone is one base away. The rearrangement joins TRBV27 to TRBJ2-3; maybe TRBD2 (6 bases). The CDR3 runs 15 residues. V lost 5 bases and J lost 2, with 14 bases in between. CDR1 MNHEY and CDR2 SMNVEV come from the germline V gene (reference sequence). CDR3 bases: TGTGCCAGCAGTGAAAGCGGGTCTATCACAGATACGCAGTATTTT. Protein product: CASSESGSITDTQYF.

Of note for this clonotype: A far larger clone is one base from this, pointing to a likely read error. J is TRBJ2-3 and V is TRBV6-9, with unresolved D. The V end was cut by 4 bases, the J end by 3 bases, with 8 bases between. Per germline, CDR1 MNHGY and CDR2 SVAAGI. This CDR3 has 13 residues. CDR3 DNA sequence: TGTGCCAGCAGTTGGGCGGAAACAGATACGCAGTATTTT. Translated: CASSWAETDTQYF.

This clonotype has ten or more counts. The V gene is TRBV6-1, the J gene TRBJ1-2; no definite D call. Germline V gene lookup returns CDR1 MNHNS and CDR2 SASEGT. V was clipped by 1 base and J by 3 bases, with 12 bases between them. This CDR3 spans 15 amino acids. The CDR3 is CASSEDLQAYYGYTF. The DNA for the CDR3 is TGTGCCAGCAGTGAAGATCTCCAGGCCTACTATGGCTACACCTTC.

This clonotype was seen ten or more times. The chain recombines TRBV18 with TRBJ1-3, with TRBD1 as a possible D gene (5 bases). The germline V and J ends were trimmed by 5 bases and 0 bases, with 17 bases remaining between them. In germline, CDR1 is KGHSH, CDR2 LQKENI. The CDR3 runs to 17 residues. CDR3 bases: TGTGCCAGCTCAACCACCCCCCCCGGGACCTCTGGAAACACCATATATTTT. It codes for CASSTTPPGTSGNTIYF.